The clone carrying this TCR beta chain was detected only a few times. Its antigen is unknown. This entry is derived from a study of beta chain features in type 1 diabetes. Sequencing targeted expressed TCRB transcripts, as all isolated RNA had been reverse transcribed. Naive, central memory and regulatory T cell samples averaged about 3.6 million immunoSEQ reads each. Profiled with immunoSEQ multiplex PCR; TCRdb holds only in-frame clones, not every one. The table records under 300,000 clones, more than 11% of them present only once. Study-wide results and caveats: When cDNA is sequenced, cells with high TCR expression could be over-represented. Small HLA sub-analyses could not settle whether HLA shapes TCRB rearrangement. For Type 1 diabetes patients, all four CD4+ subsets carried TCRB CDR3s that were moderately but significantly shorter. Healthy donors had naive, central memory and Treg TCRB repertoires that appeared less similar than those seen among patients.

This clonotype originated in a man aged 25-45 years with type 1 diabetes. Sequencing was done on a sample of naive CD4+ T cells from blood.

The CDR3, as DNA: TGCGCCAGCAGCCGCACAACAGGGGGTCAGCCCCAGCATTTT. Protein sequence: CASSRTTGGQPQHF. This rearrangement joins TRBV4-1 to TRBJ1-5; 8 bases align to TRBD1. Germline CDR1 is MGHRA and CDR2 is YSYEKL. Trimming took 4 bases from V and 6 from J; bases not matched to a gene: 5. The CDR3 is 14 amino acids.